The 2 T cell receptor beta chains listed next were all sequenced from one sample in a study of T cell responses to AZD1222 COVID-19 vaccine. Sequenced by immunoSEQ multiplex PCR; TCRdb stores in-frame clones only, minus some. The repertoire has about 170,000 clones, about nine tenths of them found once; the top ten carry roughly 1.6%. The sample was peripheral blood, taken on day 0 of AZD1222 vaccination. The receptor set was obtained from an adult in good health.

This rearrangement joins TRBV5-1 to TRBJ1-1, with D tentatively TRBD1 (6 bases). The CDR3 is 14 residues long. The V end lost 0 bases, the J end lost 2 bases, and 8 bases lay between the germline ends. Looked up from germline, CDR1 is SGHRS and CDR2 is YFSETQ. CDR3 amino acids: CASSLGGPNTEAFF. DNA for the CDR3: TGCGCCAGCAGCTTGGGGGGGCCTAACACTGAAGCTTTCTTT. The full variable domain, completed using reference TRBV5-1 and TRBJ1-1, is KAGVTQTPRYLIKTRGQQVTLSCSPISGHRSVSWYQQTPGQGLQFLFEYFSETQRNKGNFPGRFSGRQFSNSRSEMNVSTLELGDSALYLCASSLGGPNTEAFFGQGTRLTVV.

This clone was picked up one time. V and J are TRBV19 and TRBJ1-5; 7 positions match TRBD1. The CDR3 contains 15 residues. Germline V gene sequence: CDR1 LNHDA, CDR2 SQIVND (reference sequence). After removal of 4 bases from V and 5 bases from J, the junction contained 8 bases not matched to a gene. Here the CDR3 DNA reads TGTGCCAGTAGTAGATACAGGGGTCGGGATCAGCCCCAGCATTTT. It encodes CASSRYRGRDQPQHF.